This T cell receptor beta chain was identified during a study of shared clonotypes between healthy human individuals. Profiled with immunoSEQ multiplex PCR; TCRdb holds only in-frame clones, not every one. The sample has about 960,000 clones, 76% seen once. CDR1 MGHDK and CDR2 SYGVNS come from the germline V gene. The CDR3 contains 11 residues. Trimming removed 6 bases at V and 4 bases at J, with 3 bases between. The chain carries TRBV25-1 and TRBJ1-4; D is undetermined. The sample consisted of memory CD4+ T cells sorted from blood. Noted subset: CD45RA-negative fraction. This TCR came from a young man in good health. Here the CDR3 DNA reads TGTGCCAGCAGCCTTAATGAAAAACTGTTTTTT. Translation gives CASSLNEKLFF.